This TCR beta chain comes out of a study of OX40 agonist ivuxolimab in advanced cancers. Study-level results: Averaged across samples, CD8+ T cells carried more expanded clones than CD4+ did. People who partly responded at 0.1-3.0 mg/kg had some of the least clonal expansion seen.

The data were produced by immunoSEQ multiplex PCR, yet TCRdb's version contains in-frame clones alone and is incomplete. The sample has 80,000 or so clones; 90% are singletons. With respect to this clone: The antigen remains undetermined.

Looked up from germline, CDR1 is LNHDA and CDR2 is SQIVND (reference sequence). There are 14 residues in the CDR3. V lost 6 bases, J lost 2 bases, and 5 bases stayed unmatched. The gene calls are TRBV19 and TRBJ2-7; 9 bases match TRBD2. The origin of this receptor is an adult with an advanced solid tumor such as melanoma, head and neck, liver or kidney cancer. Sequencing used CD4+ or CD8+ T cells sorted from blood, obtained in a trial of the OX40 agonist ivuxolimab. CDR3 coding DNA: TGTGCCAGTAGCCGTAGCGGGAGTCCCTACGAGCAGTACTTC. Its protein is CASSRSGSPYEQYF.